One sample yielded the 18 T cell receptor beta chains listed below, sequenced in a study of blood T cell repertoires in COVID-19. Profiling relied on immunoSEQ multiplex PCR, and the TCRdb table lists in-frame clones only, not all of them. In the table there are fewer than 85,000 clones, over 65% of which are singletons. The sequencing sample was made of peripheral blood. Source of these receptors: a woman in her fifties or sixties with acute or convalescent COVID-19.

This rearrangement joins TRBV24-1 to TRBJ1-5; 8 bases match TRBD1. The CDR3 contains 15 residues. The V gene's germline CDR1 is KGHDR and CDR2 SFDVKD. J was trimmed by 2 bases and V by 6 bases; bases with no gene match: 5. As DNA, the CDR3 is TGTGCCACCAGTTCCGGACAGGGCGGCAATCAGCCCCAGCATTTT. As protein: CATSSGQGGNQPQHF.

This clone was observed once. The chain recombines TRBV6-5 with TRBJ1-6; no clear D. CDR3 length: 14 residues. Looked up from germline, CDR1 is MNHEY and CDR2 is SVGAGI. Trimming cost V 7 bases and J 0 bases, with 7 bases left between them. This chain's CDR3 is CASTTSSYNSPLHF. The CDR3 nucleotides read TGTGCCAGCACCACCAGCTCCTATAATTCACCCCTCCACTTT.

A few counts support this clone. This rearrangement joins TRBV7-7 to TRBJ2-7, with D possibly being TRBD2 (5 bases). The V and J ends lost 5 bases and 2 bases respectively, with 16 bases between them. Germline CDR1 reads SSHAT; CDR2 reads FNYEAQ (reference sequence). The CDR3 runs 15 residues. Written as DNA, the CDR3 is TGTGCCAGCAGCCTCGGCGCGGGCCCTACCTACGAGCAGTACTTC. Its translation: CASSLGAGPTYEQYF.

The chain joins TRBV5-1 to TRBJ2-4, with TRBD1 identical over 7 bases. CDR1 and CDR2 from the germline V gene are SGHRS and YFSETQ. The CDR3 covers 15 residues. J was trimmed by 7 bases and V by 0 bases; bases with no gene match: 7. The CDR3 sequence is CASSLGDRAVNIQYF. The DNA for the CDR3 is TGCGCCAGCAGCTTGGGCGACAGGGCGGTGAACATTCAGTACTTC.

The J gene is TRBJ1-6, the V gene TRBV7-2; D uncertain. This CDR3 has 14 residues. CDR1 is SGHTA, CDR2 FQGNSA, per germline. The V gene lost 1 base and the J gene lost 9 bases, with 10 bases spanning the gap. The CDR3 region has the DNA TGTGCCAGCAGCTTAGGAGGGATCGGTTCACCCCTCCACTTT. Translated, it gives CASSLGGIGSPLHF.

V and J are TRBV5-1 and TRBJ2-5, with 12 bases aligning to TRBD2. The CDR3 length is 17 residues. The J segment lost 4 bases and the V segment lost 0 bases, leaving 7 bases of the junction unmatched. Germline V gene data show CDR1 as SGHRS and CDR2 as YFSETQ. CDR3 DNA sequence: TGCGCCAGCAGCTTGGCGACTAGCGGGAGTTTGGGAGAGACCCAGTACTTC. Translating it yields CASSLATSGSLGETQYF.

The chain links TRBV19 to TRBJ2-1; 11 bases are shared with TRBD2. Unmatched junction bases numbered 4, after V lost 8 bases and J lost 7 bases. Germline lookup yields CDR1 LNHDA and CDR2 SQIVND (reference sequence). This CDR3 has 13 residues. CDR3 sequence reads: CASQTSGVNEQFF. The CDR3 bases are TGTGCCAGTCAGACTAGCGGGGTGAATGAGCAGTTCTTC.

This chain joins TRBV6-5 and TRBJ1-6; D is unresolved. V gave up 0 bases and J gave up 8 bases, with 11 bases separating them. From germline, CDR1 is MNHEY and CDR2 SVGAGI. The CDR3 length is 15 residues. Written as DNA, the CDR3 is TGTGCCAGCAGTTACTCGAGGTTGGCAGATTCACCCCTCCACTTT. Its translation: CASSYSRLADSPLHF.

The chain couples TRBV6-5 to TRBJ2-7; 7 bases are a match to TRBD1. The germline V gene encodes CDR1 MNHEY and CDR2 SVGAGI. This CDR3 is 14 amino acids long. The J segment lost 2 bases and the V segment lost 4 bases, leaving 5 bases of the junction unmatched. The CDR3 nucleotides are TGTGCCAGCAGTTTCGGGACAGCGACCTACGAGCAGTACTTC. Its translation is CASSFGTATYEQYF.

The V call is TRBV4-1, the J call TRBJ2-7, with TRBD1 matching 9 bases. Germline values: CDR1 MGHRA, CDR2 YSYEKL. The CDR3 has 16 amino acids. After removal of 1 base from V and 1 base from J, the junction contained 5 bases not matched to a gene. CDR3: CASSQGRGQGSYEQYF. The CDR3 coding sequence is TGCGCCAGCAGCCAAGGTAGAGGACAGGGGTCCTACGAGCAGTACTTC.

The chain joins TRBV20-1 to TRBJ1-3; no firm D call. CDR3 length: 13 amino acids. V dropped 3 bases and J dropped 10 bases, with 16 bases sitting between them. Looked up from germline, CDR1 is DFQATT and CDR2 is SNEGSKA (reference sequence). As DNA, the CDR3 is TGCAGTGCTAGTCCCCTCAGGATTTCAACCATATATTTT. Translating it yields CSASPLRISTIYF.

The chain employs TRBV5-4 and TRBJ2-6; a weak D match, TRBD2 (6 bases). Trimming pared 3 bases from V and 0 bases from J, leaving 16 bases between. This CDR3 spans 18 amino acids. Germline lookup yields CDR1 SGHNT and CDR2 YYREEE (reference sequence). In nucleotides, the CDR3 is TGTGCCAGCAGCTCCGGGGGAGGAGGACTCTCTGGGGCCAACGTCCTGACTTTC. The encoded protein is CASSSGGGGLSGANVLTF. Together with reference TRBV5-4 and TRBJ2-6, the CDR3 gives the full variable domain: ETGVTQSPTHLIKTRGQQVTLRCSSQSGHNTVSWYQQALGQGPQFIFQYYREEENGRGNFPPRFSGLQFPNYSSELNVNALELDDSALYLCASSSGGGGLSGANVLTFGAGSRLTVL.

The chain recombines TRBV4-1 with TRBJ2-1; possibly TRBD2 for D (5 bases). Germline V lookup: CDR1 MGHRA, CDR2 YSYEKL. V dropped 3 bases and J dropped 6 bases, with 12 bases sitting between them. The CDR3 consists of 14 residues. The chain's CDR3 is CASSQFQLVNEQFF. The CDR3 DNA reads TGCGCCAGCAGCCAGTTTCAACTAGTCAATGAGCAGTTCTTC.

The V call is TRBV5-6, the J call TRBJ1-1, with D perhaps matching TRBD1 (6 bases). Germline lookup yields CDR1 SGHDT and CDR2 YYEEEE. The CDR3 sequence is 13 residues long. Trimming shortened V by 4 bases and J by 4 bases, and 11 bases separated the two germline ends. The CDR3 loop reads CASSVVRGTEAFF. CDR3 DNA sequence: TGTGCCAGCAGCGTAGTCAGGGGCACTGAAGCTTTCTTT.

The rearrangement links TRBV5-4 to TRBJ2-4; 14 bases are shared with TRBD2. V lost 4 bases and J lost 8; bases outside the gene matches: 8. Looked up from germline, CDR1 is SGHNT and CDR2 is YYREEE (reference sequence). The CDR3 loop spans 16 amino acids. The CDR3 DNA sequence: TGTGCCAGCAGCCGAGGGACTAGCGGGAGCCGGGACATTCAGTACTTC. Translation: CASSRGTSGSRDIQYF.

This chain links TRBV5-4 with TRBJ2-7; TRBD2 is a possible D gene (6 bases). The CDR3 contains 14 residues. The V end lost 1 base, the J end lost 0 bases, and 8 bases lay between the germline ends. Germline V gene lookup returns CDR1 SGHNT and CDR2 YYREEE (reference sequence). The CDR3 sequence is CASSLRRDSYEQYF. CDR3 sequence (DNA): TGTGCCAGCAGCTTGAGGCGGGACTCCTACGAGCAGTACTTC.

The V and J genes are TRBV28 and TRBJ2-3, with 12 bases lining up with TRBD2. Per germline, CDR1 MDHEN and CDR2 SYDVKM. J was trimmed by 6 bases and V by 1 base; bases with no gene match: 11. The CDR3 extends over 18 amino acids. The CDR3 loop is CASSLSLPSGGGRDTQYF. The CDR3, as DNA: TGTGCCAGCAGTTTATCCCTTCCTAGCGGGGGGGGCAGGGATACGCAGTATTTT.

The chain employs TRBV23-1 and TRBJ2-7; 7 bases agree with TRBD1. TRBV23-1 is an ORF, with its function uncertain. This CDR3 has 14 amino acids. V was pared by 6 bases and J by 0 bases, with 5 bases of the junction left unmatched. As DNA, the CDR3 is TGCGCCAGCAGGGCTGGACAGGTCTCCTACGAGCAGTACTTC. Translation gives CASRAGQVSYEQYF.